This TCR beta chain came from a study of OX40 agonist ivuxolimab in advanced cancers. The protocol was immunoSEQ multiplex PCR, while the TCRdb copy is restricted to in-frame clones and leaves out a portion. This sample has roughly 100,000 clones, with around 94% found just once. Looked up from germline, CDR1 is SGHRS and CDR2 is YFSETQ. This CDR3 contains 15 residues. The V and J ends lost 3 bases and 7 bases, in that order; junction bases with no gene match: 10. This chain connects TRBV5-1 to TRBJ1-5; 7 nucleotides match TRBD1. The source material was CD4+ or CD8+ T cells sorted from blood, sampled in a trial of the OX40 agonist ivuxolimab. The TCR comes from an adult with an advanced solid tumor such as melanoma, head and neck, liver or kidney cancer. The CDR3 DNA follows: TGCGCCAGCAGCTCCACAGGGGACGGGAGCCAGCCCCAGCATTTT. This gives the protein CASSSTGDGSQPQHF. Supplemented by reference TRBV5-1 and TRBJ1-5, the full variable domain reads KAGVTQTPRYLIKTRGQQVTLSCSPISGHRSVSWYQQTPGQGLQFLFEYFSETQRNKGNFPGRFSGRQFSNSRSEMNVSTLELGDSALYLCASSSTGDGSQPQHFGDGTRLSIL.